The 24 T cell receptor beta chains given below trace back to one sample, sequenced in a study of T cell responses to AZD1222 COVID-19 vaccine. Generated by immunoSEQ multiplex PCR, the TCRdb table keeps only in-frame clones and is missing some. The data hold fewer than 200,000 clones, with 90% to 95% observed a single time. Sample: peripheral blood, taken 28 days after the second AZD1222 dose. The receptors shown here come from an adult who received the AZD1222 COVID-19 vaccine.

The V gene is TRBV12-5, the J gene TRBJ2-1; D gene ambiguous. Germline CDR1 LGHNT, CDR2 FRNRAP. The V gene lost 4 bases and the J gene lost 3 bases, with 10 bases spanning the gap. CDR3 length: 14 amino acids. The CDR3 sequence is CASGSLGDYNEQFF. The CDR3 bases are TGTGCTAGTGGTTCCCTTGGTGACTACAATGAGCAGTTCTTC.

CDR3 sequence reads: CASRKSGDIDQPQHF. The DNA of the CDR3 is TGTGCCAGCCGTAAAAGCGGAGACATCGATCAGCCCCAGCATTTT. The chain links TRBV4-2 to TRBJ1-5; D remains ambiguous. Deletions cut 8 bases from V and 5 bases from J, with 19 bases between. The CDR3 totals 15 residues. Germline V gives CDR1 LGHNA, CDR2 YNFKEQ.

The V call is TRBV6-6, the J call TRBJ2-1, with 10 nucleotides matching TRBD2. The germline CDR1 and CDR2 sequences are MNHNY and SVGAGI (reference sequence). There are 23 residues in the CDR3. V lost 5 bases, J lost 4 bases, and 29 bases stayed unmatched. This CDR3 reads CASSHMVPILAGGLSARYNEQFF. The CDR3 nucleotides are TGTGCCAGCAGTCACATGGTCCCCATTTTAGCGGGGGGCCTATCAGCCAGGTACAATGAGCAGTTCTTC.

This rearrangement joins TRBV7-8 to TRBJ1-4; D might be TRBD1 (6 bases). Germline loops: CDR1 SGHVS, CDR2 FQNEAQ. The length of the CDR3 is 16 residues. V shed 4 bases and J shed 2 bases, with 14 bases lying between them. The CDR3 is CASSSRRGGTNEKLFF. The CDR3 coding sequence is TGTGCCAGCAGCTCCAGGAGGGGGGGGACTAATGAAAAACTGTTTTTT.

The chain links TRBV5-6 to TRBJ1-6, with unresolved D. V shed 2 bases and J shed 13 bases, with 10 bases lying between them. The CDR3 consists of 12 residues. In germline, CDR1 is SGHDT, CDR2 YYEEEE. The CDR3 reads CASSLSGMPLHF. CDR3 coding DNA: TGTGCCAGCAGCTTATCGGGGATGCCCCTCCACTTT.

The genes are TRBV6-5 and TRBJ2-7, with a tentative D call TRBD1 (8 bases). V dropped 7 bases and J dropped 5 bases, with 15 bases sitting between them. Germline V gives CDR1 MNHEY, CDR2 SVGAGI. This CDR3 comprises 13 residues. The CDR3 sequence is CASTRQGRDEQYF. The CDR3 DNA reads TGTGCCAGCACCCGACAGGGGAGGGACGAGCAGTACTTC.

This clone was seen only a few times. The CDR3: CATSGQEPKPQYF. CDR3 sequence (DNA): TGTGCCACCAGTGGACAGGAACCTAAGCCCCAGTACTTC. The chain joins TRBV24-1 to TRBJ2-5; a weak D match, TRBD1 (6 bases). Germline lookup yields CDR1 KGHDR and CDR2 SFDVKD. The CDR3 sequence is 13 residues long. Trimming removed 5 bases at V and 9 bases at J, with 15 bases between.

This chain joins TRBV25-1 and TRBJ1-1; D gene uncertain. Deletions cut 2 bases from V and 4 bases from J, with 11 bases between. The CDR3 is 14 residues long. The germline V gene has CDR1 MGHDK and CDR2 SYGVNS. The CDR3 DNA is TGTGCCAGCAGTGAAACTTTGTTTGGCACTGAAGCTTTCTTT. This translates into CASSETLFGTEAFF.

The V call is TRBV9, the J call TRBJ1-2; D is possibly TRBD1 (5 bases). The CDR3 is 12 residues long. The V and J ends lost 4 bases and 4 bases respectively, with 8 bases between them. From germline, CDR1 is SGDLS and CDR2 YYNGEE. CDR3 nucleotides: TGTGCCAGCAGCTTCGACAGCTATGGCTACACCTTC. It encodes CASSFDSYGYTF.

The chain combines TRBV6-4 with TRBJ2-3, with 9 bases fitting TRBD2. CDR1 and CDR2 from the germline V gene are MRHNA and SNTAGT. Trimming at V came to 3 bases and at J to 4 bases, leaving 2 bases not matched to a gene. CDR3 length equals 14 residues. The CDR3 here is CASSESGGPDTQYF. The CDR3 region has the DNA TGTGCCAGCAGTGAGAGCGGGGGGCCAGATACGCAGTATTTT.

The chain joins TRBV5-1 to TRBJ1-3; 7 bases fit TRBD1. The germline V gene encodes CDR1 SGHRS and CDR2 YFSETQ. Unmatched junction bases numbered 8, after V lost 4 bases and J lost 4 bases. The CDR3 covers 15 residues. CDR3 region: CASSRTGQEGNTIYF. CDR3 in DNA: TGCGCCAGCAGCCGGACCGGACAGGAGGGAAACACCATATATTTT.

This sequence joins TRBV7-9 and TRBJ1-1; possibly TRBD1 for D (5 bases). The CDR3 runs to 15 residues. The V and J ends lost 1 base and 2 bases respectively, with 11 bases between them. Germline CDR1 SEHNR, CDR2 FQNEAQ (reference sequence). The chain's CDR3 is CASSLVNRGNTEAFF. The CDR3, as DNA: TGTGCCAGCAGCTTAGTTAATAGGGGAAACACTGAAGCTTTCTTT. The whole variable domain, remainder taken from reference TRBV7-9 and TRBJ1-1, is DTGVSQNPRHKITKRGQNVTFRCDPISEHNRLYWYRQTLGQGPEFLTYFQNEAQLEKSRLLSDRFSAERPKGSFSTLEIQRTEQGDSAMYLCASSLVNRGNTEAFFGQGTRLTVV.

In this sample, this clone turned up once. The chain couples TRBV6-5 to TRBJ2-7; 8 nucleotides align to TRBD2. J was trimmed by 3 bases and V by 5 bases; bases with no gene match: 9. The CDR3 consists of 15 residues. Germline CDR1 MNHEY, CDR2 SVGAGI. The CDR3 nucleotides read TGTGCCAGCAGTCGTCAGCGGGGGTCCCTCTACGAGCAGTACTTC. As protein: CASSRQRGSLYEQYF.

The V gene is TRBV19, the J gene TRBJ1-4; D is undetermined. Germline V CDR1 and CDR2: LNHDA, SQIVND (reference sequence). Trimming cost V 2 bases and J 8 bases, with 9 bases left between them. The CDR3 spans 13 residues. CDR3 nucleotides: TGTGCCAGTAGTATATCATTTCAGGAAAAACTGTTTTTT. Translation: CASSISFQEKLFF. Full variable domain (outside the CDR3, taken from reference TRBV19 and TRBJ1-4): DGGITQSPKYLFRKEGQNVTLSCEQNLNHDAMYWYRQDPGQGLRLIYYSQIVNDFQKGDIAEGYSVSREKKESFPLTVTSAQKNPTAFYLCASSISFQEKLFFGSGTQLSVL.

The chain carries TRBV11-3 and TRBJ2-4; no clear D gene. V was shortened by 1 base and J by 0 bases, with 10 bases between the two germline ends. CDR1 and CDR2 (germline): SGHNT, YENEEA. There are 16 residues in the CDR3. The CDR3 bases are TGTGCCAGCAGCTTAGGGAGCTTACTAGCCAAAAACATTCAGTACTTC. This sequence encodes CASSLGSLLAKNIQYF.

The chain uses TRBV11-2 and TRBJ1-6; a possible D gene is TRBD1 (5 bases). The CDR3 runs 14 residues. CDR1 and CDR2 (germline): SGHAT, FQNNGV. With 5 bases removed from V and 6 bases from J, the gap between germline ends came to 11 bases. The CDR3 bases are TGTGCCAGCAGCCGGGACTACAGTAATTCACCCCTCCACTTT. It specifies CASSRDYSNSPLHF.

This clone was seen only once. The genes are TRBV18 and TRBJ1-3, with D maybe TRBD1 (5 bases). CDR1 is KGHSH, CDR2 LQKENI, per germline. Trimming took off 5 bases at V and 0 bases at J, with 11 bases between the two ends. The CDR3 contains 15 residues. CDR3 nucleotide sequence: TGTGCCAGCTCAGAAACAGGTCCCTCTGGAAACACCATATATTTT. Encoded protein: CASSETGPSGNTIYF.

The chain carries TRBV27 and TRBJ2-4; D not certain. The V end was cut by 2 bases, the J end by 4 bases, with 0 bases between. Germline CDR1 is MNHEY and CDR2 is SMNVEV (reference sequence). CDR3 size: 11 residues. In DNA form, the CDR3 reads TGTGCCAGCAGTTTAAAAAACATTCAGTACTTC. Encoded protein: CASSLKNIQYF.

In DNA form, the CDR3 reads TGTGCCAGCAGCTCACTAAGAGACGATTCACCCCTCCACTTT. Its protein product is CASSSLRDDSPLHF. This chain uses TRBV7-9 with TRBJ1-6; D gene uncertain. CDR3 length equals 14 residues. Trimming removed 4 bases at V and 8 bases at J, with 12 bases between. Germline V gene lookup returns CDR1 SEHNR and CDR2 FQNEAQ (reference sequence).

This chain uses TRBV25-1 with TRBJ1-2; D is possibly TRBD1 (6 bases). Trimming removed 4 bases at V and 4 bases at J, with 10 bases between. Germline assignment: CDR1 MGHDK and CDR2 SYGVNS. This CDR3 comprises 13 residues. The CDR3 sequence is CASSAGQPYGYTF. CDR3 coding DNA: TGTGCCAGCAGTGCGGGACAACCCTATGGCTACACCTTC.

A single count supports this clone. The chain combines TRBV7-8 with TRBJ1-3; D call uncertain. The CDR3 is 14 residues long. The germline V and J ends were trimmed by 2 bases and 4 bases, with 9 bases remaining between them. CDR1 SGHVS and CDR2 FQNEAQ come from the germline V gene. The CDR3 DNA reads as TGTGCCAGCAGCTTACAGGTCCCCGGAAACACCATATATTTT. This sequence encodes CASSLQVPGNTIYF.

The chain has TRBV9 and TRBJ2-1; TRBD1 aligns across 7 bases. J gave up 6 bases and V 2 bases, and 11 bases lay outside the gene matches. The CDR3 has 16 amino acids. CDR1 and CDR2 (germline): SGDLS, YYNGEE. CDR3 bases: TGTGCCAGCAGCGTGCTTTCCGGGACAGATGCCAATGAGCAGTTCTTC. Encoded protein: CASSVLSGTDANEQFF. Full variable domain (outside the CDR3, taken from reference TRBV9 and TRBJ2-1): DSGVTQTPKHLITATGQRVTLRCSPRSGDLSVYWYQQSLDQGLQFLIQYYNGEERAKGNILERFSAQQFPDLHSELNLSSLELGDSALYFCASSVLSGTDANEQFFGPGTRLTVL.

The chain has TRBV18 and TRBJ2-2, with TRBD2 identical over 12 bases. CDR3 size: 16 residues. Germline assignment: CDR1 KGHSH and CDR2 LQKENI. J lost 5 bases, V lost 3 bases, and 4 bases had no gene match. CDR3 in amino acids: CASSPGLAGRTGELFF. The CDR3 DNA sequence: TGTGCCAGCTCACCTGGACTAGCGGGGAGAACCGGGGAGCTGTTTTTT. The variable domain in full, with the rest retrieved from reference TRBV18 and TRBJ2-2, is NAGVMQNPRHLVRRRGQEARLRCSPMKGHSHVYWYRQLPEEGLKFMVYLQKENIIDESGMPKERFSAEFPKEGPSILRIQQVVRGDSAAYFCASSPGLAGRTGELFFGEGSRLTVL.

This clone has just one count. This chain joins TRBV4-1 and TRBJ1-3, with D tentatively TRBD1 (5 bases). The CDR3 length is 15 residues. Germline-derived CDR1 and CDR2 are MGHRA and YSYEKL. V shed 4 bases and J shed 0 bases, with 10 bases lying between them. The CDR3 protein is CASSPRVPSGNTIYF. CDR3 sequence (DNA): TGCGCCAGCAGCCCCAGGGTGCCCTCTGGAAACACCATATATTTT.